This T cell receptor beta chain was captured in a study of beta chain features in type 1 diabetes. Overall study results and limits: Resolution of whether HLA type affects TCRB rearrangement was not achieved here. Lower insertion and higher deletion counts appeared at VDJ junctions in type 1 diabetes patients. Highly expressing activated T cells could be over-counted with a cDNA template.

This clone came up a few times. Its target is not known. The isolated RNA, all of it, was reverse transcribed, so expressed TCRB transcripts were what got sequenced. Naive, central memory and regulatory T cell samples yielded roughly 3.5 million reads on average. Produced via immunoSEQ multiplex PCR; TCRdb's table is partial and in-frame only. The table has under 400,000 clones, around 12% seen once; the top ten hold under 0.02%. Per germline, CDR1 KGHSH and CDR2 LQKENI. The J segment lost 3 bases and the V segment lost 5 bases, leaving 3 bases of the junction unmatched. CDR3 size: 13 residues. This receptor was identified in a man between 18 and 29 years old in good health. Sequenced material: naive CD4+ T cells from blood. The chain carries TRBV18 and TRBJ2-7; 8 positions agree with TRBD1. The CDR3 spells CASSTGTGYEQYF. The CDR3, as DNA: TGTGCCAGCTCAACCGGGACAGGCTACGAGCAGTACTTC.